This T cell receptor beta chain is drawn from a study of CD8+CD57+ T cells in acquired aplastic anemia. Turning to the study itself: Each DNA sample taken from sorted CD4+ and CD8+ cells came to approximately 3.3 ug on average. Findings and limits, study-wide: Around 29 shared CD8+ CDR3s appeared highly expressed within patients' immunodominant clones.

Genomic DNA constituted the template upon which TCR beta VDJ and CDR3 profiling was performed. One entry per CDR3 protein results from TCRdb running MiXCR on the reads. The repertoire holds some 220,000 distinct CDR3 sequences, with about 37% as singletons. Comment on this clonotype: Its antigen is still unknown.

The V gene's germline CDR1 is LNHDA and CDR2 SQIVND (reference sequence). This CDR3 comprises 15 residues. Between the trimmed V and J ends, which lost 3 bases and 4 bases, there was a span of 15 bases. The sample comprised sorted CD4+, CD8+, or CD8+CD57+ T cells (not recorded which) from PBMCs. V and J are TRBV19 and TRBJ1-1; D is possibly TRBD1 (5 bases). This TCR came from a human donor in good health, serving as a control. The CDR3 nucleotides read TGTGCCAGTAGTATCTGGGCAGGGTTAGGCACTGAAGCTTTCTTT. Protein: CASSIWAGLGTEAFF. Drawing the rest from reference TRBV19 and TRBJ1-1, the complete variable domain is DGGITQSPKYLFRKEGQNVTLSCEQNLNHDAMYWYRQDPGQGLRLIYYSQIVNDFQKGDIAEGYSVSREKKESFPLTVTSAQKNPTAFYLCASSIWAGLGTEAFFGQGTRLTVV.